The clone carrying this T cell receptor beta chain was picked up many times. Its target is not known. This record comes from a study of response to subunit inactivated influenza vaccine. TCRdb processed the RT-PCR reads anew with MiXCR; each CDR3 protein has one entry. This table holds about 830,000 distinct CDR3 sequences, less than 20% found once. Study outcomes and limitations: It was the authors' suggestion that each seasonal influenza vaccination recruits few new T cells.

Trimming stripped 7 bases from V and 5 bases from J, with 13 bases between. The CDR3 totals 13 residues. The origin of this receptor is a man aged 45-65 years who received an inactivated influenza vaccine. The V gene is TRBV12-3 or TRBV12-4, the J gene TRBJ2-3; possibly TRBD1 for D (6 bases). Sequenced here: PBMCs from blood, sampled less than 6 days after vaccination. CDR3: CASTFLQGDTQYF. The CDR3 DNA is TGTGCCAGCACCTTCCTACAGGGAGATACGCAGTATTTT.